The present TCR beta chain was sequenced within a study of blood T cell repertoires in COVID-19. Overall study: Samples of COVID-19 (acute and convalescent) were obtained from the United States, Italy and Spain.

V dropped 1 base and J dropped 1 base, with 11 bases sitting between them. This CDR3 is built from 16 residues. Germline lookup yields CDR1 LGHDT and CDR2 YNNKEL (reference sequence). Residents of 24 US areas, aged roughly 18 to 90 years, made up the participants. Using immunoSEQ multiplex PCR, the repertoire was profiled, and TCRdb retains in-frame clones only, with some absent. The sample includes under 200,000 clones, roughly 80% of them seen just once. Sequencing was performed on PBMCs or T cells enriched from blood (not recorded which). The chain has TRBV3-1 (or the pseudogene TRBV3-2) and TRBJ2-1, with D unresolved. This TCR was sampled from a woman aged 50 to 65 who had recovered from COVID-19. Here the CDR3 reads CASSQVQSVSYNEQFF. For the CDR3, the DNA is TGTGCCAGCAGCCAAGTACAAAGCGTTTCCTACAATGAGCAGTTCTTC.